A selection of T cell receptor beta chains follows, all from one sample in a study of OX40 agonist ivuxolimab in advanced cancers. Here immunoSEQ multiplex PCR was the method, and the copy in TCRdb shows in-frame clones only, minus some. The sample carries about 53,000 clones, around 85% recorded once. The specimen was CD4+ or CD8+ T cells sorted from blood, collected in a trial of the OX40 agonist ivuxolimab. Source of these receptors: an adult with an advanced solid tumor such as melanoma, head and neck, liver or kidney cancer. Each CDR3 is given without its conserved first and last residue. A row's size may be missing; if present it is once, few, many or a size class.

abundance: NA; v_gene: TRBV18; CDR3aa: ASSPRAIGANVLT
abundance: NA; v_gene: TRBV4-2; CDR3aa: ASSRDRGQETQY
abundance: NA; v_gene: TRBV18; CDR3aa: ASSPSGGQNTGELF
abundance: NA; v_gene: TRBV6-1; CDR3aa: ASSVRPSGNQPQH
abundance: NA; v_gene: TRBV5-1; CDR3aa: ASSGESDTQY
abundance: NA; v_gene: TRBV7-9; CDR3aa: ASSLTGPANYGYT
abundance: NA; v_gene: TRBV4-2; CDR3aa: ASSQVLAGVGNEQF
abundance: NA; v_gene: TRBV9; CDR3aa: ASSPRSRAGGRTEAF
abundance: NA; v_gene: TRBV18; CDR3aa: ASSPSLTLSGTYEQY
abundance: NA; v_gene: TRBV11-3; CDR3aa: ASSVQGAGDTGELF
abundance: NA; v_gene: TRBV27; CDR3aa: ASRPTRGPGELF
abundance: once; v_gene: TRBV27; CDR3aa: ASSPGTGGGYSNQPQH
abundance: NA; v_gene: TRBV5-1; CDR3aa: ASSLVAGFETQY